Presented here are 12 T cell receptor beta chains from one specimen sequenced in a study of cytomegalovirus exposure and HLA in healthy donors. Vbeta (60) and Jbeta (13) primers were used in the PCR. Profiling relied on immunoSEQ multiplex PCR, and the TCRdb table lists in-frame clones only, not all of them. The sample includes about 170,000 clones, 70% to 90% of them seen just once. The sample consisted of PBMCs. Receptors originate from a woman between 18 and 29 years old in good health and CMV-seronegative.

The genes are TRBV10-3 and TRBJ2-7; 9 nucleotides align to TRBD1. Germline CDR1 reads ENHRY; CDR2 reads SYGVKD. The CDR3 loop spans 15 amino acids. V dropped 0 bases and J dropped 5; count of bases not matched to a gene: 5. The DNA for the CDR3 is TGTGCCATCAGTGAGTCGGGGGACAGGGTCCACGAGCAGTACTTC. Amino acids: CAISESGDRVHEQYF.

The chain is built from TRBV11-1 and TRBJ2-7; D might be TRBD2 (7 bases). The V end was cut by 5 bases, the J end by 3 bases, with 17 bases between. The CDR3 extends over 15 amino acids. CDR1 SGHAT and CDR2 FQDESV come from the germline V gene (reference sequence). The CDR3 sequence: CASSRTGGRGYEQYF. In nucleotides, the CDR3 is TGTGCCAGCAGCAGAACGGGGGGCCGGGGCTACGAGCAGTACTTC.

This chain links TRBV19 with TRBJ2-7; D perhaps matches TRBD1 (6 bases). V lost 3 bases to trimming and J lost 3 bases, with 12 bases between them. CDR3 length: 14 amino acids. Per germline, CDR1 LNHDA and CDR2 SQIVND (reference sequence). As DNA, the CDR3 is TGTGCCAGTAGTATTCGGTCAGGGGTCTACGAGCAGTACTTC. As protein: CASSIRSGVYEQYF.

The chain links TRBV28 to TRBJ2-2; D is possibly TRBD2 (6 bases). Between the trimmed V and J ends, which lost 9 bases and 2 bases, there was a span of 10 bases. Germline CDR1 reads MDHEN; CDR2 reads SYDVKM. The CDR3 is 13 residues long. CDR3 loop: CASGGDNTGELFF. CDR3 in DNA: TGTGCCAGTGGAGGGGACAACACCGGGGAGCTGTTTTTT.

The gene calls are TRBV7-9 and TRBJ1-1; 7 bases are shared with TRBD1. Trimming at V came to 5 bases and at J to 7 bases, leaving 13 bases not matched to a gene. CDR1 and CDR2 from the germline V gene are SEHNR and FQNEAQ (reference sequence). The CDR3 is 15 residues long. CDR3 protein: CASSPLQGRGDEAFF. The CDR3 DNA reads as TGTGCCAGCAGCCCGCTACAGGGGCGCGGGGATGAAGCTTTCTTT.

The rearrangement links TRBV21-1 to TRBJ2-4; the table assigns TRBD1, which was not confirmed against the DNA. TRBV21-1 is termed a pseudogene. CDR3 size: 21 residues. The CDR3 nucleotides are TGTGCCAGCAGCAAGGAACTTGATGGACAGGGGATATTACTAGCCAAAAACATTCAGTACTTC. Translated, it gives CASSKELDGQGILLAKNIQYF.

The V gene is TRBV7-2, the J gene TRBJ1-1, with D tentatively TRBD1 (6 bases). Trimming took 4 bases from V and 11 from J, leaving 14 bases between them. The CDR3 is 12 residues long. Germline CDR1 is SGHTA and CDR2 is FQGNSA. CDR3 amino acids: CASSWGPGTAFF. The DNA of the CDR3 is TGTGCCAGCAGCTGGGGGCCGGGGACGGCTTTCTTT.

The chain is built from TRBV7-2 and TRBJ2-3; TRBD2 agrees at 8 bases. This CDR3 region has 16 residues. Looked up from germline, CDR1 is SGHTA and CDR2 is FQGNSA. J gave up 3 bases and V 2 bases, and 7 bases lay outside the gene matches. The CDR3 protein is CASSLWGAGGTDTQYF. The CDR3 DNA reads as TGTGCCAGCAGCTTATGGGGTGCGGGAGGTACAGATACGCAGTATTTT.

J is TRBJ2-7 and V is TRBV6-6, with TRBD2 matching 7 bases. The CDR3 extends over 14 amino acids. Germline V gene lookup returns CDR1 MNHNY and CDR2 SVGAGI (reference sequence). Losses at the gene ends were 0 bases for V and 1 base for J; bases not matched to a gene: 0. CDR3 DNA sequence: TGTGCCAGCAGTTACTCGCGGGAGTCCTACGAGCAGTACTTC. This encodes CASSYSRESYEQYF.

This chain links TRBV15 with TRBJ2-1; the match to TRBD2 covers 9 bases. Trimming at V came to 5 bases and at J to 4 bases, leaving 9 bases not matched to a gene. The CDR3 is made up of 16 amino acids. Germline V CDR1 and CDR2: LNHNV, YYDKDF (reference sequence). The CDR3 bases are TGTGCCACCAGCCATGGGGAACTAGCGGGTTACAATGAGCAGTTCTTC. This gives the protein CATSHGELAGYNEQFF.

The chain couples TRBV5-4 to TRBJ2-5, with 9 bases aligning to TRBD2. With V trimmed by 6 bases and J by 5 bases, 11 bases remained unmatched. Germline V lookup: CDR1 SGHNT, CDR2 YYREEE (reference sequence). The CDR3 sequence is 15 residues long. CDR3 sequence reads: CASTGGRGVGETQYF. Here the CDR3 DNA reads TGTGCCAGCACGGGCGGGAGGGGTGTGGGGGAGACCCAGTACTTC.

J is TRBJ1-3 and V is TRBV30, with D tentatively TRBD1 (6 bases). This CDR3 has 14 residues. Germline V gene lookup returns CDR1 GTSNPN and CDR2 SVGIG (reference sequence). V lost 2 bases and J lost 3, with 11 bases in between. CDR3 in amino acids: CAWSLSGVGNTIYF. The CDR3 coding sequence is TGTGCCTGGAGTCTCTCAGGGGTTGGAAACACCATATATTTT.